Listed below are T cell receptor beta chains from one sample, sequenced in a study of CD8+ T cells in alopecia areata. Assay used: immunoSEQ multiplex PCR; TCRdb lists only in-frame clones, some missing. The sample holds 250,000 to 300,000 clones, about 62% seen once. Here the sequenced sample was CD4+ T cells sorted from blood, taken at week 24, from a patient treated with tofacitinib. Every receptor here comes from a human donor with alopecia areata. CDR3s include the opening cysteine and the closing phenylalanine or tryptophan. A D gene is named only where the DNA matches it firmly. Only some rows state a clone size, as once, few, many or a class for expanded clones.

TRBV14	TRBJ1-2	once	.	TGTGCCAGCAGCCAAGTCGCCGGGCCAACGGAGATTGCTCGTTTC	CASSQVAGPTEIARF
TRBV2	TRBJ1-4	.	TRBD1	TGTGCCAGTAACGACAGGGCTGATGAAAAACTGTTTTTT	CASNDRADEKLFF
TRBV2	TRBJ1-5	.	.	TGTGCCAGCAGTGGCGGGGGTGTTCAGCCCCAGCATTTT	CASSGGGVQPQHF
TRBV5-1	TRBJ2-2	.	.	TGCGCCAGCAGCCCCGGGACCCATGCCTACACCGGGGAGCTGTTTTTT	CASSPGTHAYTGELFF
TRBV29-1	TRBJ2-3	once	.	TGCAGCGTTGTGGTAGAATTCGGGGCCACAGATACGCAGTATTTT	CSVVVEFGATDTQYF
TRBV14	TRBJ1-2	few	.	TGTGCCAGCAGCCAGGGCGGGGGGTCGAGCACCTTC	CASSQGGGSSTF
TRBV7-7	TRBJ2-1	.	TRBD1	TGTGCTAGTGGGACAGGGGTGGGCAATGAGCAGTTCTTC	CASGTGVGNEQFF
TRBV30	TRBJ2-5	few	.	TGTGCCTGGAGTGCCCGAGAGACCCAGTACTTC	CAWSARETQYF
TRBV5-6	TRBJ2-2	.	.	TGTGCCAGCAGCTTAACAGGACACACCGGGGAGCTGTTTTTT	CASSLTGHTGELFF
TRBV7-9	TRBJ2-7	.	.	TGTGCCAGCAGCTTAGTAAGGGGGTCAGTCAACGAGCAGTACTTC	CASSLVRGSVNEQYF
TRBV30	TRBJ2-1	few	TRBD1	TGTGCCTGGATGATCGCAGGGGGTAATGAGCAGTTCTTC	CAWMIAGGNEQFF
TRBV13	TRBJ2-5	few	TRBD1	TGTGCCAGCAGCACTTCTCACAGGGGTGGGGAGACCCAGTACTTC	CASSTSHRGGETQYF
TRBV16	TRBJ1-1	few	.	TGTGCCAGCAGCCAATCGAACAGGGTGGTAGCTTTCTTT	CASSQSNRVVAFF
TRBV4-3	TRBJ1-2	.	.	TGCGCCAGCAGCCAAGGGGGCGCAGGAGTATATGGCTACACCTTC	CASSQGGAGVYGYTF
TRBV5-6	TRBJ1-2	.	TRBD1	TGTGCCAGCAGCTCTATCTCCTGGACAGGGGGCTACACCTTC	CASSSISWTGGYTF
TRBV10-3	TRBJ2-7	few	TRBD2	TGTGCCATCAGTACACCCGGGAGGCAGGGAGGGCCCTACGAGCAGTACTTC	CAISTPGRQGGPYEQYF
TRBV5-1	TRBJ2-5	.	TRBD2	TGCGCCAGCAGCTTCACTAGCGGGGGGGCCGAGACCCAGTACTTC	CASSFTSGGAETQYF
TRBV30	TRBJ2-5	.	.	TGTGCCTGGAACTCGCGGGGGCTCCAAGAGACCCAGTACTTC	CAWNSRGLQETQYF
TRBV30	TRBJ1-1	.	.	TGTGCCTGGAGACTCAGGGGCGACACTGAAGCTTTCTTT	CAWRLRGDTEAFF
TRBV18	TRBJ1-2	.	.	TGTGCCAGCTCACCAGGGGACGACTATGGCTACACCTTC	CASSPGDDYGYTF
TRBV5-4	TRBJ2-1	.	.	TGTGCCAGCAGCTTGGCCGGGGTCAATGAGCAGTTCTTC	CASSLAGVNEQFF
TRBV7-2	TRBJ2-6	few	.	TGTGCCTCCCGGCTAGGAGGTGGGGCCAACGTCCTGACTTTC	CASRLGGGANVLTF
TRBV29-1	TRBJ2-3	once	.	TGCAGCGTTGTGGGAGACAAGACCGGAACAGATACGCAGTATTTT	CSVVGDKTGTDTQYF
TRBV30	TRBJ2-1	.	TRBD1	TGTGCCTGGAGCTGGGACAGCGACAATGAGCAGTTCTTC	CAWSWDSDNEQFF
TRBV27	TRBJ1-2	once	.	TGTGCCAGCAGCACAGCTAACTATGGCTACACCTTC	CASSTANYGYTF
TRBV7-2	TRBJ1-1	.	TRBD1	TGTGCCAGCAGCTTAGCGATGGGACAGGTGAACACTGAAGCTTTCTTT	CASSLAMGQVNTEAFF
TRBV7-8	TRBJ2-7	.	.	TGTGCCAGCAGCTTAGACCATACGGCCGAGCAGTACTTC	CASSLDHTAEQYF
TRBV19	TRBJ1-5	.	TRBD1	TGTGCCAGCATGGGAGGCACAGGGGGCTCCAATCAGCCCCAGCATTTT	CASMGGTGGSNQPQHF
TRBV6-5	TRBJ1-6	.	.	TGTGCCAGCAGTTTGGGTCGGAATTCACCCCTCCACTTT	CASSLGRNSPLHF
TRBV7-6	TRBJ1-4	.	TRBD1	TGTGCCAGCACCCAGGACAGGGGAAAAGAAAAACTGTTTTTT	CASTQDRGKEKLFF
TRBV7-9	TRBJ1-6	once	TRBD1	TGTGCCAGCAGCTTACCAGGACAGGTTAATTCACCCCTCCACTTT	CASSLPGQVNSPLHF
TRBV30	TRBJ1-1	few	.	TGTGCCTGGAGGGGTATGAACACTGAAGCTTTCTTT	CAWRGMNTEAFF
TRBV9	TRBJ1-2	.	.	TGTGCCAGCAGCGTAGAGCCTTCAGGGGCCCCCTTCTATGGCTACACCTTC	CASSVEPSGAPFYGYTF
TRBV30	TRBJ2-7	once	.	TGTGCCTGGAGACCCCCTCTCGAGCAGTACTTC	CAWRPPLEQYF
TRBV29-1	TRBJ2-3	.	TRBD2	TGCAGCGTTGAAGGTGCTAGCGGGTTGGGCACAGATACGCAGTATTTT	CSVEGASGLGTDTQYF
TRBV2	TRBJ1-5	once	.	TGTGCCAGCAGTGAAGGTTCTGGACGTGCGCAGCCCCAGCATTTT	CASSEGSGRAQPQHF
TRBV29-1	TRBJ1-1	.	.	TGCAGCGTCGCGAGACGGATGAACACTGAAGCTTTCTTT	CSVARRMNTEAFF
TRBV25-1	TRBJ2-1	few	.	TGTGCCAGCAGTCCCCGGGACAAGGGGGAGTTCTTC	CASSPRDKGEFF
TRBV10-3	TRBJ2-1	few	.	TGTGCCATCAGTGAGACTAGAGGGATTCTGAATGAGCAGTTCTTC	CAISETRGILNEQFF
TRBV27	TRBJ1-6	.	.	TGTGCCAGCAGCTTCTCCTATAATTCACCCCTCCACTTT	CASSFSYNSPLHF
TRBV7-2	TRBJ2-3	.	TRBD2	TGTGCCAGCAGCTTGCGGGGGAGGACAGATACGCAGTATTTT	CASSLRGRTDTQYF
TRBV29-1	TRBJ2-7	once	TRBD2	TGCAGCGTTGCCGTGTCTAGCGGGGCGTCTTACGAGCAGTACTTC	CSVAVSSGASYEQYF
TRBV9	TRBJ2-7	.	TRBD2	TGTGCCAGCTCGCGGGGGAGTTCCTACGAGCAGTACTTC	CASSRGSSYEQYF
TRBV5-6	TRBJ1-3	.	.	TGTGCCAGCAGCCCCGGGAGGCAGGCAGGAAACACCATATATTTT	CASSPGRQAGNTIYF